Below are 32 T cell receptor beta chains sequenced from a single sample in a study of chemoradiotherapy in HPV16-positive cancers. Here immunoSEQ multiplex PCR was the method, and the copy in TCRdb shows in-frame clones only, minus some. Here the sample spans about 20,000 clones, around 75% being singletons. The specimen was obtained from a patient who underwent chemoradiotherapy. The receptors here all came from a human donor with HPV-associated anogenital cancer.

J is TRBJ2-1 and V is TRBV5-4; tentatively, D is TRBD1 (6 bases). Germline CDR1 SGHNT, CDR2 YYREEE (reference sequence). CDR3 size: 15 residues. Trimming stripped 4 bases from V and 5 bases from J, with 16 bases between. CDR3 sequence (DNA): TGTGCCAGCAGCAACGGACAGCATCCCGACAATGAGCAGTTCTTC. This translates into CASSNGQHPDNEQFF. Full variable domain (missing parts from reference TRBV5-4 and TRBJ2-1): ETGVTQSPTHLIKTRGQQVTLRCSSQSGHNTVSWYQQALGQGPQFIFQYYREEENGRGNFPPRFSGLQFPNYSSELNVNALELDDSALYLCASSNGQHPDNEQFFGPGTRLTVL.

This clone was counted between two and nine times. The rearrangement links TRBV2 to TRBJ2-2; 7 positions match TRBD1. The CDR3 consists of 16 residues. The V gene's germline CDR1 is SNHLY and CDR2 FYNNEI. V dropped 6 bases and J dropped 5; count of bases not matched to a gene: 12. This CDR3 is CASSRPTGVLTGELFF. The CDR3 nucleotides are TGTGCCAGCAGCCGACCTACAGGGGTACTAACCGGGGAGCTGTTTTTT.

The chain uses TRBV4-2 and TRBJ1-2; the D is unclear. CDR3 length: 16 residues. Germline V gene data show CDR1 as LGHNA and CDR2 as YNFKEQ. V gave up 2 bases and J gave up 3 bases, with 16 bases separating them. The CDR3 sequence: CASSQTATPGDYGYTF. For the CDR3, the DNA is TGTGCCAGCAGCCAAACAGCTACCCCCGGCGACTATGGCTACACCTTC.

The chain recombines TRBV27 with TRBJ2-7; perhaps TRBD2 as D (6 bases). Germline lookup yields CDR1 MNHEY and CDR2 SMNVEV (reference sequence). This CDR3 region has 14 residues. The germline V and J ends were trimmed by 3 bases and 0 bases, with 9 bases remaining between them. The chain's CDR3 is CASSLGLTSYEQYF. The DNA for the CDR3 is TGTGCCAGCAGTTTGGGACTTACCTCCTACGAGCAGTACTTC.

This clone was recorded a few times. The chain links TRBV5-4 to TRBJ2-3; 8 bases line up with TRBD2. The V and J ends lost 4 bases and 1 base, in that order; junction bases with no gene match: 2. The length of the CDR3 is 14 residues. Per the germline V gene, CDR1 is SGHNT and CDR2 is YYREEE (reference sequence). The CDR3 reads CASSLRGGTDTQYF. The CDR3 DNA reads TGTGCCAGCAGCCTGCGGGGGGGCACAGATACGCAGTATTTT.

In this sample, this clone turned up once. This chain connects TRBV6-5 to TRBJ2-7, with 8 bases matching TRBD2. The CDR3 length is 13 residues. Unmatched junction bases numbered 6, after V lost 11 bases and J lost 0 bases. The germline CDR1 and CDR2 sequences are MNHEY and SVGAGI. In DNA, the CDR3 is TGTGCCGTACTCGGGGGGGACTCCTACGAGCAGTACTTC. It translates to CAVLGGDSYEQYF.

Only one count was recorded for this clone. The CDR3 sequence: CASSYAAGANGYTF. CDR3 DNA sequence: TGTGCCAGCAGTTACGCAGCAGGGGCTAATGGCTACACCTTC. The chain joins TRBV6-5 to TRBJ1-2; weak D call: TRBD1 (6 bases). From germline, CDR1 is MNHEY and CDR2 SVGAGI. The V gene lost 2 bases and the J gene lost 6 bases, with 13 bases spanning the gap. The CDR3 contains 14 residues.

The chain joins TRBV7-3 to TRBJ1-1, with D possibly TRBD1 on 5 matching bases. This CDR3 has 13 residues. Trimming shortened V by 5 bases and J by 11 bases, and 18 bases separated the two germline ends. CDR1 is SGHTA and CDR2 is FQGTGA in the germline V gene. Here the CDR3 DNA reads TGTGCCAGCAGCGAGGCTGGGGCGGGGCGCGCTTTCTTT. It specifies CASSEAGAGRAFF.

This chain links TRBV5-6 with TRBJ2-5; 9 nucleotides agree with TRBD1. V shed 3 bases, J shed 5 bases, and the junction held 11 bases outside the gene matches. CDR3 length: 16 amino acids. Germline lookup yields CDR1 SGHDT and CDR2 YYEEEE. CDR3 in DNA: TGTGCCAGCAGCTGGGACAGGGACGAGAGGTGGGAGACCCAGTACTTC. It codes for CASSWDRDERWETQYF.

This clone has more than one count but fewer than ten. The chain is built from TRBV5-1 and TRBJ2-2; D is perhaps TRBD1 or TRBD2 (6 bases each). With 4 bases removed from V and 2 bases from J, the gap between germline ends came to 12 bases. The germline gives CDR1 SGHRS, CDR2 YFSETQ. The CDR3 covers 15 residues. This CDR3 reads CASSRGDTNTGELFF. As DNA, the CDR3 is TGCGCCAGCAGCCGCGGGGACACCAACACCGGGGAGCTGTTTTTT.

This sequence joins TRBV9 and TRBJ2-1, with TRBD1 matching 10 bases. V was pared by 0 bases and J by 7 bases, with 7 bases of the junction left unmatched. Germline V CDR1 and CDR2: SGDLS, YYNGEE. The CDR3 is 16 amino acids. In DNA, the CDR3 is TGTGCCAGCAGCGTAGCGGGGACAGGGGTGGGGAATGAGCAGTTCTTC. It translates to CASSVAGTGVGNEQFF.

This rearrangement joins TRBV9 to TRBJ2-5; 8 bases align to TRBD2. This CDR3 spans 16 amino acids. Germline V CDR1 and CDR2: SGDLS, YYNGEE. Unmatched junction bases numbered 7, after V lost 3 bases and J lost 0 bases. The CDR3 region is CASSAPIAGNQETQYF. Written as DNA, the CDR3 is TGTGCCAGCAGCGCCCCAATAGCGGGAAACCAAGAGACCCAGTACTTC. The full variable domain, rest sourced from reference TRBV9 and TRBJ2-5, is DSGVTQTPKHLITATGQRVTLRCSPRSGDLSVYWYQQSLDQGLQFLIQYYNGEERAKGNILERFSAQQFPDLHSELNLSSLELGDSALYFCASSAPIAGNQETQYFGPGTRLLVL.

The V gene is TRBV15, the J gene TRBJ1-5; D is ambiguous. Germline CDR1 is LNHNV and CDR2 is YYDKDF (reference sequence). V was trimmed by 0 bases and J by 4 bases, leaving 1 base between them. The CDR3 sequence is 12 residues long. The CDR3 nucleotides read TGTGCCACCAGCAGAGAGAATCAGCCCCAGCATTTT. This sequence encodes CATSRENQPQHF.

The table lists this clone with a few counts. The chain links TRBV27 to TRBJ1-1; D is unclear. Germline CDR1 reads MNHEY; CDR2 reads SMNVEV (reference sequence). The CDR3 is 14 residues long. Trimming took off 3 bases at V and 0 bases at J, with 8 bases between the two ends. In DNA, the CDR3 is TGTGCCAGCAGTTTCGGTCTCATGAACACTGAAGCTTTCTTT. Translation: CASSFGLMNTEAFF.

This chain uses TRBV28 with TRBJ1-1, with D maybe TRBD1 (5 bases). Per germline, CDR1 MDHEN and CDR2 SYDVKM. Trimming left V 2 bases short and J 5 bases short, with 9 bases between. The CDR3 covers 13 residues. The DNA for the CDR3 is TGTGCCAGCAGTTTACCGGAGGGGACTGAAGCTTTCTTT. Its translation: CASSLPEGTEAFF.

This clone was seen more than once but under ten times. This chain joins TRBV19 and TRBJ2-5; the match to TRBD1 covers 9 bases. The germline CDR1 and CDR2 sequences are LNHDA and SQIVND (reference sequence). The CDR3 has 16 residues. V shed 4 bases and J 3 bases; nucleotides not matched to a gene: 9. DNA of the CDR3: TGTGCCAGTAGTACTCTTCGAGGGACAGGGAAAGAGACCCAGTACTTC. Translating it yields CASSTLRGTGKETQYF. The full variable domain, its missing parts supplied by reference TRBV19 and TRBJ2-5, is DGGITQSPKYLFRKEGQNVTLSCEQNLNHDAMYWYRQDPGQGLRLIYYSQIVNDFQKGDIAEGYSVSREKKESFPLTVTSAQKNPTAFYLCASSTLRGTGKETQYFGPGTRLLVL.

The genes are TRBV4-3 and TRBJ2-2; 8 nucleotides match TRBD2. Losses at the gene ends were 3 bases for V and 5 bases for J; bases not matched to a gene: 11. Germline values: CDR1 LGHNA, CDR2 YSLEER. The CDR3 runs 17 residues. The CDR3 spells CASSHRTSPSGTGELFF. DNA for the CDR3: TGCGCCAGCAGCCATCGGACTAGCCCTTCGGGAACCGGGGAGCTGTTTTTT.

This chain joins TRBV30 and TRBJ1-4; D is undetermined. The length of the CDR3 is 14 residues. Trimming shortened V by 0 bases and J by 7 bases, and 12 bases separated the two germline ends. Germline V lookup: CDR1 GTSNPN, CDR2 SVGIG (reference sequence). CDR3 sequence reads: CAWSVNSAAEKLFF. CDR3 DNA: TGTGCCTGGAGTGTGAACAGTGCCGCTGAAAAACTGTTTTTT.

The V call is TRBV19, the J call TRBJ1-6; D remains ambiguous. This CDR3 contains 15 residues. Germline values: CDR1 LNHDA, CDR2 SQIVND (reference sequence). V was pared by 0 bases and J by 8 bases, with 11 bases between. The CDR3 region is CASSIDRRKDSPLHF. In DNA, the CDR3 is TGTGCCAGTAGTATAGATCGGCGCAAGGATTCACCCCTCCACTTT.

This clone was seen only a few times. The gene calls are TRBV2 and TRBJ2-7; 9 bases are shared with TRBD1. CDR3 length: 16 amino acids. With 7 bases clipped from V and 7 bases from J, the junction kept 17 bases outside the gene matches. Germline V gene data show CDR1 as SNHLY and CDR2 as FYNNEI. CDR3 DNA sequence: TGTGCCAGCAAGTCCCTCACAGGGGGCGTTTCGGGGGAGCAGTACTTC. Translating gives CASKSLTGGVSGEQYF.

The chain links TRBV15 to TRBJ1-1, with TRBD1 matching over 10 bases. Germline CDR1 reads LNHNV; CDR2 reads YYDKDF (reference sequence). This CDR3 has 16 amino acids. V was pared by 4 bases and J by 5 bases, with 10 bases of the junction left unmatched. Here the CDR3 reads CATSTPKTGGWTEAFF. CDR3 coding DNA: TGTGCCACCAGCACGCCCAAGACAGGGGGCTGGACTGAAGCTTTCTTT.

This clone was recorded only once. The chain recombines TRBV5-6 with TRBJ2-5, with TRBD1 matching 8 bases. There are 17 residues in the CDR3. Germline CDR1 reads SGHDT; CDR2 reads YYEEEE. J was trimmed by 3 bases and V by 0 bases; bases with no gene match: 10. The CDR3 here is CASSLEGQGWSKETQYF. The CDR3 DNA follows: TGTGCCAGCAGCTTGGAAGGACAGGGATGGTCCAAAGAGACCCAGTACTTC.

The V call is TRBV6-1, the J call TRBJ2-7, with TRBD1 matching over 10 bases. CDR3 length equals 14 residues. Germline lookup yields CDR1 MNHNS and CDR2 SASEGT. The J segment lost 6 bases and the V segment lost 7 bases, leaving 9 bases of the junction unmatched. CDR3 in amino acids: CASIEDRGRSEQYF. The CDR3 DNA sequence: TGTGCCAGCATCGAAGACAGGGGGCGATCCGAGCAGTACTTC.

The chain employs TRBV19 and TRBJ2-5, with TRBD2 identical over 8 bases. The CDR3 runs to 13 residues. Germline values: CDR1 LNHDA, CDR2 SQIVND (reference sequence). V lost 5 bases and J lost 5; bases outside the gene matches: 4. CDR3 amino acids: CASSWASGETQYF. DNA of the CDR3: TGTGCCAGTAGTTGGGCTAGCGGGGAGACCCAGTACTTC.

This chain connects TRBV7-9 to TRBJ2-1, with 13 bases fitting TRBD2. CDR1 and CDR2 from the germline V gene are SEHNR and FQNEAQ (reference sequence). The CDR3 is 16 residues long. V gave up 5 bases and J gave up 6 bases; unmatched junction bases: 7. The CDR3 region has the DNA TGTGCCAGCAGCCCCAAGGGGACTAGCGGGGCCAATGAGCAGTTCTTC. Protein product: CASSPKGTSGANEQFF.

DNA of the CDR3: TGCGCCAGCAGCTTGGGGGGGGTGGCGGATAGGGGAGCTTTCTTT. This translates into CASSLGGVADRGAFF. J is TRBJ1-1 and V is TRBV5-1; tentatively, D is TRBD1 (5 bases). Trimming pared 0 bases from V and 10 bases from J, leaving 19 bases between. CDR3 length equals 15 residues. Germline assignment: CDR1 SGHRS and CDR2 YFSETQ.

The CDR3, as DNA: TGCAGTGCTAGAGGGGTGGACATTCAGTACTTC. Its protein is CSARGVDIQYF. The chain uses TRBV20-1 and TRBJ2-4; D not resolved. This CDR3 is 11 amino acids long. With 1 base removed from V and 8 bases from J, the gap between germline ends came to 6 bases. Germline V gene sequence: CDR1 DFQATT, CDR2 SNEGSKA (reference sequence).

This chain links TRBV9 with TRBJ1-1; D might be TRBD1 (5 bases). The CDR3 length is 16 residues. Germline CDR1 reads SGDLS; CDR2 reads YYNGEE. Trimming stripped 2 bases from V and 0 bases from J, with 14 bases between. The CDR3 bases are TGTGCCAGCAGCGTTGGACAAGGGCTTATGAACACTGAAGCTTTCTTT. Translated: CASSVGQGLMNTEAFF.

The V gene is TRBV5-7, the J gene TRBJ1-1; D unclear. TRBV5-7 is reported as an ORF; its role is uncertain. CDR3 length: 15 residues. Trimming left V 0 bases short and J 1 base short, with 10 bases between. This chain's CDR3 is CASSLVVAANTEAFF. In DNA, the CDR3 is TGTGCCAGCAGCTTGGTAGTTGCAGCGAACACTGAAGCTTTCTTT.

The V gene is TRBV29-1, the J gene TRBJ2-7; TRBD1 aligns across 10 bases. The CDR3 is made up of 13 amino acids. Germline V CDR1 and CDR2: SQVTM, ANQGSEA. The V gene end was trimmed by 7 bases and the J gene end by 2 bases; junction bases not matched to a gene: 5. The CDR3 region has the DNA TGCAGCGGAGGACAGGGGGAAGCCTACGAGCAGTACTTC. Amino acids: CSGGQGEAYEQYF.

The rearrangement joins TRBV7-3 to TRBJ2-1, with D unclear. The CDR3 has 15 amino acids. Trimming cost V 5 bases and J 0 bases, with 11 bases left between them. In germline, CDR1 is SGHTA, CDR2 FQGTGA. The CDR3 reads CASSSTPSSYNEQFF. Written as DNA, the CDR3 is TGTGCCAGCAGCAGTACGCCCAGCTCCTACAATGAGCAGTTCTTC. Full variable domain (outside the CDR3, taken from reference TRBV7-3 and TRBJ2-1): GAGVSQTPSNKVTEKGKYVELRCDPISGHTALYWYRQSLGQGPEFLIYFQGTGAADDSGLPNDRFFAVRPEGSVSTLKIQRTERGDSAVYLCASSSTPSSYNEQFFGPGTRLTVL.

V and J are TRBV7-2 and TRBJ1-5; maybe TRBD1 (5 bases). The V end lost 4 bases, the J end lost 0 bases, and 10 bases lay between the germline ends. CDR3 length: 15 amino acids. Germline CDR1 is SGHTA and CDR2 is FQGNSA. CDR3 in amino acids: CASSWGPYSNQPQHF. The CDR3 nucleotides are TGTGCCAGCAGCTGGGGCCCTTATAGCAATCAGCCCCAGCATTTT.